Below, 14 T cell receptor beta chains from the same sample are listed, as sequenced in a study of T cell responses to AZD1222 COVID-19 vaccine. Sequencing used immunoSEQ multiplex PCR; TCRdb keeps in-frame clones, though not all of them. In the table there are roughly 150,000 clones, over 90% of which are singletons. This specimen consisted of peripheral blood, obtained on day 0 of AZD1222 vaccination. These receptors were taken from an adult in good health.

The chain recombines TRBV19 with TRBJ2-3, with TRBD1 matching over 8 bases. Trimming cost V 5 bases and J 0 bases; bases outside gene matches: 13. This CDR3 is built from 18 residues. Germline CDR1 LNHDA, CDR2 SQIVND (reference sequence). The CDR3, as DNA: TGTGCCAGTAGTCCCGGACAGGGTAAGGGGGTTAGCACAGATACGCAGTATTTT. Amino acid sequence: CASSPGQGKGVSTDTQYF.

CDR3 protein: CASGLLTGTGDSSYEQYF. Here the CDR3 DNA reads TGTGCTAGTGGTTTATTAACCGGGACAGGTGATTCCTCCTACGAGCAGTACTTC. V and J are TRBV12-5 and TRBJ2-7; 8 nucleotides align to TRBD1. The CDR3 length is 18 residues. Germline loops: CDR1 LGHNT, CDR2 FRNRAP. After removal of 3 bases from V and 0 bases from J, the junction contained 13 bases not matched to a gene.

The rearrangement joins TRBV5-4 to TRBJ2-5, with a weak D call TRBD2 (6 bases). The CDR3 has 14 residues. CDR1 and CDR2 (germline): SGHNT, YYREEE (reference sequence). V was clipped by 0 bases and J by 3 bases, with 9 bases between them. DNA for the CDR3: TGTGCCAGCAGCTTGGGACTAGTAAAAGAGACCCAGTACTTC. Translated: CASSLGLVKETQYF.

The chain is built from TRBV24-1 and TRBJ2-7; D unclear. Trimming removed 4 bases from V and 8 bases from J, with 14 bases in between. The CDR3 consists of 13 residues. Germline lookup yields CDR1 KGHDR and CDR2 SFDVKD. The CDR3 DNA is TGTGCCACCAGTGACCCCACGATCGATAAGCAGTACTTC. Translation: CATSDPTIDKQYF.

The rearrangement uses TRBV27 and TRBJ2-3; 8 bases are shared with TRBD1. Germline lookup yields CDR1 MNHEY and CDR2 SMNVEV (reference sequence). The J segment lost 3 bases and the V segment lost 2 bases, leaving 22 bases of the junction unmatched. The CDR3 totals 21 residues. As DNA, the CDR3 is TGTGCCAGCAGTTTACGGGGGCCTTTATGGGCACTCGGACAGGGAACAGATACGCAGTATTTT. Its translation: CASSLRGPLWALGQGTDTQYF.

The rearrangement joins TRBV18 to TRBJ2-7; D call uncertain. The germline V gene has CDR1 KGHSH and CDR2 LQKENI. This CDR3 is built from 12 residues. Trimming cost V 5 bases and J 3 bases, with 8 bases left between them. In DNA, the CDR3 is TGTGCCAGCTCAACCGGTCTCTACGAGCAGTACTTC. Protein sequence: CASSTGLYEQYF.

V usage is TRBV7-2 and J usage is TRBJ1-2; 7 positions match TRBD1. Losses at the gene ends were 5 bases for V and 3 bases for J; bases not matched to a gene: 3. This CDR3 region has 13 residues. Germline V gives CDR1 SGHTA, CDR2 FQGNSA. CDR3 loop: CASSADRHYGYTF. The CDR3 DNA sequence: TGTGCCAGCAGCGCGGACAGGCACTATGGCTACACCTTC. The whole variable domain, filled in from reference TRBV7-2 and TRBJ1-2, reads GAGVSQSPSNKVTEKGKDVELRCDPISGHTALYWYRQSLGQGLEFLIYFQGNSAPDKSGLPSDRFSAERTGGSVSTLTIQRTQQEDSAVYLCASSADRHYGYTFGSGTRLTVV.

This clone was found once. The chain is built from TRBV7-6 and TRBJ1-5, with D unresolved. CDR3 length: 17 residues. Germline V gene data show CDR1 as SGHVS and CDR2 as FNYEAQ. Trimming took 0 bases from V and 2 from J, leaving 14 bases between them. CDR3: CASSLALRGQGNQPQHF. The DNA of the CDR3 is TGTGCCAGCAGCTTAGCGTTGAGAGGGCAGGGCAATCAGCCCCAGCATTTT.

The chain joins TRBV4-2 to TRBJ1-1, with a tentative D call TRBD1 (5 bases). Trimming pared 0 bases from V and 0 bases from J, leaving 8 bases between. CDR1 is LGHNA and CDR2 is YNFKEQ in the germline V gene. The CDR3 consists of 15 residues. CDR3 sequence reads: CASSQDSGMNTEAFF. In DNA, the CDR3 is TGTGCCAGCAGCCAAGATTCAGGGATGAACACTGAAGCTTTCTTT.

The rearrangement links TRBV10-3 to TRBJ2-5; TRBD2 agrees at 11 bases. The length of the CDR3 is 16 residues. With 5 bases clipped from V and 5 bases from J, the junction kept 10 bases outside the gene matches. Germline-derived CDR1 and CDR2 are ENHRY and SYGVKD. CDR3 DNA: TGTGCCATCAGTCCGAATAGCGGGAGGGCCGGGGAGACCCAGTACTTC. Its translation: CAISPNSGRAGETQYF.

This clone was picked up one time. This chain links TRBV6-5 with TRBJ2-4; D may correspond to TRBD1 or TRBD2 (6 bases each). This CDR3 is built from 15 residues. Trimming cost V 7 bases and J 2 bases, with 15 bases left between them. Germline loops: CDR1 MNHEY, CDR2 SVGAGI. The CDR3 protein is CASKEGGDPKNIQYF. CDR3 in DNA: TGTGCCAGCAAGGAGGGGGGCGATCCCAAAAACATTCAGTACTTC.

This chain connects TRBV6-5 to TRBJ1-1, with D perhaps TRBD1 (5 bases). CDR3 length: 14 residues. V dropped 1 base and J dropped 1 base, with 7 bases sitting between them. Germline CDR1 and CDR2: MNHEY and SVGAGI. The CDR3 region is CASSYLGGNTEAFF. DNA of the CDR3: TGTGCCAGCAGTTACTTGGGGGGGAACACTGAAGCTTTCTTT.

V usage is TRBV30 and J usage is TRBJ2-6; the D is unclear. The germline CDR1 and CDR2 sequences are GTSNPN and SVGIG (reference sequence). This CDR3 has 15 amino acids. V shed 1 base and J shed 4 bases, with 11 bases lying between them. CDR3 in amino acids: CAWSAWSTGANVLTF. The CDR3 nucleotides read TGTGCCTGGAGTGCTTGGTCGACAGGGGCCAACGTCCTGACTTTC.

The V call is TRBV3-1 (or the pseudogene TRBV3-2), the J call TRBJ1-1; D not resolved. CDR3 length: 15 amino acids. Germline V gene data show CDR1 as LGHDT and CDR2 as YNNKEL (reference sequence). Between the trimmed V and J ends, which lost 1 base and 1 base, there was a span of 10 bases. The CDR3, as DNA: TGTGCCAGCAGCCAAGTTTCCGGGTGGAACACTGAAGCTTTCTTT. Encoded protein: CASSQVSGWNTEAFF.